A selection of T cell receptor beta chains follows, all from one sample in a study of spatial heterogeneity in lung cancer. TCRdb itself ran the 5' RACE reads through MiXCR, one entry per CDR3 protein. The sample lists about 100,000 distinct CDR3 sequences; 4% to 4.5% were seen once. The sequences come from lung tumor tissue, collected at surgery. The receptors come from a male donor with early-stage non-small cell lung cancer. Each CDR3 is given without its conserved first and last residue. Fields, in order: clone size, V gene, J gene, CDR3 protein. The size field is filled for only some rows; it gives once, few, many or a size class.

abundance: many
v_gene: TRBV5-5
j_gene: TRBJ2-5
CDR3aa: ASSKGTPVETQY

abundance: .
v_gene: TRBV7-2
j_gene: TRBJ2-1
CDR3aa: ASSSSPWRGNEQF

abundance: many
v_gene: TRBV12-3/TRBV12-4
j_gene: TRBJ2-3
CDR3aa: ASRPSGSTDTQY

abundance: many
v_gene: TRBV28
j_gene: TRBJ2-7
CDR3aa: ASSPGRVKLEQY

abundance: .
v_gene: TRBV27
j_gene: TRBJ2-2
CDR3aa: ASSQKTRSGELF

abundance: many
v_gene: TRBV12-3/TRBV12-4
j_gene: TRBJ2-1
CDR3aa: ASTQAGLYNEQF

abundance: many
v_gene: TRBV30
j_gene: TRBJ1-2
CDR3aa: AWRRDFNYGYT

abundance: many
v_gene: TRBV9
j_gene: TRBJ2-7
CDR3aa: ASSIGGTGYEQY

abundance: many
v_gene: TRBV20-1
j_gene: TRBJ2-4
CDR3aa: SARADLRNKNIQY

abundance: few
v_gene: TRBV6-5
j_gene: TRBJ1-5
CDR3aa: ASTSSPNQPQH

abundance: many
v_gene: TRBV5-4
j_gene: TRBJ1-1
CDR3aa: ASSRDTNTEAF

abundance: many
v_gene: TRBV20-1
j_gene: TRBJ2-1
CDR3aa: SALLDVNEQF

abundance: many
v_gene: TRBV9
j_gene: TRBJ2-5
CDR3aa: ASSLTQTAPSETQY

abundance: many
v_gene: TRBV6-2/TRBV6-3
j_gene: TRBJ1-5
CDR3aa: ASSPNRGEGQPQH

abundance: many
v_gene: TRBV29-1
j_gene: TRBJ2-1
CDR3aa: SVAVTYEGNEQF

abundance: many
v_gene: TRBV6-5
j_gene: TRBJ1-2
CDR3aa: ASNKGRGWYGYT

abundance: many
v_gene: TRBV6-1
j_gene: TRBJ2-2
CDR3aa: ASRTGGRFPTGELF

abundance: many
v_gene: TRBV29-1
j_gene: TRBJ2-5
CDR3aa: SGTEGTQY

abundance: many
v_gene: TRBV14
j_gene: TRBJ1-1
CDR3aa: ASSPIDRANTEAF

abundance: .
v_gene: TRBV4-1
j_gene: TRBJ2-5
CDR3aa: ASSHRGWMETQY

abundance: many
v_gene: TRBV4-1
j_gene: TRBJ1-2
CDR3aa: ASSQGPEDYGYT

abundance: many
v_gene: TRBV5-1
j_gene: TRBJ2-4
CDR3aa: ASSAGGQLAKNIQY

abundance: few
v_gene: TRBV15
j_gene: TRBJ2-1
CDR3aa: ATSSGLAVRRGEQF

abundance: many
v_gene: TRBV20-1
j_gene: TRBJ2-3
CDR3aa: SARAGQVTDTQY

abundance: many
v_gene: TRBV10-3
j_gene: TRBJ2-7
CDR3aa: AISWGPGTPYEQY

abundance: many
v_gene: TRBV6-5
j_gene: TRBJ2-7
CDR3aa: ASGHTSHEQY

abundance: few
v_gene: TRBV6-6
j_gene: TRBJ1-4
CDR3aa: ASSLMQGVPYEKLF

abundance: many
v_gene: TRBV27
j_gene: TRBJ2-4
CDR3aa: ASRMKPGQRGENIQY

abundance: few
v_gene: TRBV20-1
j_gene: TRBJ2-7
CDR3aa: SAIGSDRPSYEQY

abundance: many
v_gene: TRBV28
j_gene: TRBJ1-4
CDR3aa: ASSLLDRELF

abundance: many
v_gene: TRBV5-4
j_gene: TRBJ1-3
CDR3aa: ASSSPGGARSGNTIY

abundance: many
v_gene: TRBV12-3/TRBV12-4
j_gene: TRBJ2-3
CDR3aa: ASRIQGADTQY

abundance: many
v_gene: TRBV6-2/TRBV6-3
j_gene: TRBJ2-1
CDR3aa: ASSRRGEQF

abundance: many
v_gene: TRBV29-1
j_gene: TRBJ2-5
CDR3aa: SVEDLALGETQY

abundance: many
v_gene: TRBV20-1
j_gene: TRBJ2-7
CDR3aa: SAAGDSPDEQY

abundance: many
v_gene: TRBV29-1
j_gene: TRBJ1-1
CDR3aa: SVQRQENTEAF

abundance: many
v_gene: TRBV4-1
j_gene: TRBJ1-5
CDR3aa: ASSQETGDQPQH

abundance: many
v_gene: TRBV12-3/TRBV12-4
j_gene: TRBJ1-5
CDR3aa: ASSFTGQPQH

abundance: many
v_gene: TRBV28
j_gene: TRBJ1-1
CDR3aa: ASSLVSEAF

abundance: many
v_gene: TRBV18
j_gene: TRBJ2-7
CDR3aa: ASSGNPPLYEQY

abundance: once
v_gene: TRBV5-1
j_gene: TRBJ1-1
CDR3aa: ASSLQGAEAF

abundance: many
v_gene: TRBV5-1
j_gene: TRBJ2-7
CDR3aa: ASSPTGEANAYEQY

abundance: many
v_gene: TRBV10-2
j_gene: TRBJ2-2
CDR3aa: ASKGQVYTGELF

abundance: many
v_gene: TRBV6-1
j_gene: TRBJ1-4
CDR3aa: ASSDRLSTTNEKLF

abundance: many
v_gene: TRBV19
j_gene: TRBJ2-7
CDR3aa: ASSARIPGGYEQY

abundance: .
v_gene: TRBV20-1
j_gene: TRBJ1-1
CDR3aa: SAPRQGGTEAF

abundance: many
v_gene: TRBV28
j_gene: TRBJ2-7
CDR3aa: ASSFRGTTTYEQY

abundance: many
v_gene: TRBV12-3/TRBV12-4
j_gene: TRBJ2-5
CDR3aa: ASSSLAGGPETQY

abundance: many
v_gene: TRBV19
j_gene: TRBJ2-6
CDR3aa: ASSSTYSSGANVLT

abundance: many
v_gene: TRBV20-1
j_gene: TRBJ2-7
CDR3aa: SALGQGLYEQY

abundance: few
v_gene: TRBV3-1
j_gene: TRBJ2-7
CDR3aa: ASTRWGTSGLFPSEQY

abundance: .
v_gene: TRBV20-1
j_gene: TRBJ2-7
CDR3aa: SASGDYYEQY

abundance: many
v_gene: TRBV4-1
j_gene: TRBJ2-7
CDR3aa: ASSQGGTRHKTYEQY

abundance: many
v_gene: TRBV20-1
j_gene: TRBJ1-6
CDR3aa: SALTGSDSPLH

abundance: many
v_gene: TRBV6-6
j_gene: TRBJ1-2
CDR3aa: ASKVTADYGYT

abundance: many
v_gene: TRBV4-1
j_gene: TRBJ2-7
CDR3aa: ASSQGVLLSSYEQY

abundance: few
v_gene: TRBV6-2/TRBV6-3
j_gene: TRBJ2-3
CDR3aa: ASSYRDRSLGAPDTQY